The 27 T cell receptor beta chains listed next were all sequenced from one sample in a study of blood T cell repertoires in COVID-19. Clones were sequenced by immunoSEQ multiplex PCR, and TCRdb holds only the in-frame ones, with some missing. The sample includes 250,000 to 350,000 clones, nearly 90% of them seen just once. Sequenced material: PBMCs or T cells enriched from blood (not recorded which). These receptors came from a young woman with acute COVID-19.

The chain employs TRBV7-2 and TRBJ1-1; unclear D gene. Germline V gene data show CDR1 as SGHTA and CDR2 as FQGNSA. The CDR3 covers 14 residues. The V gene lost 2 bases and the J gene lost 0 bases, with 7 bases spanning the gap. Here the CDR3 DNA reads TGTGCCAGCAGCTTACTCAGATTGAACACTGAAGCTTTCTTT. Translation: CASSLLRLNTEAFF.

This chain connects TRBV6-5 to TRBJ1-2; possibly TRBD1 for D (5 bases). V was cut by 0 bases and J by 1 base, with 9 bases left in between. The germline gives CDR1 MNHEY, CDR2 SVGAGI. CDR3 length equals 15 residues. DNA of the CDR3: TGTGCCAGCAGTTACTCGACGACAGTTAACTATGGCTACACCTTC. Its translation: CASSYSTTVNYGYTF.

J is TRBJ2-7 and V is TRBV4-1; 13 nucleotides align to TRBD2. The CDR3 sequence is 16 residues long. Germline V gene sequence: CDR1 MGHRA, CDR2 YSYEKL. The J segment lost 2 bases and the V segment lost 5 bases, leaving 6 bases of the junction unmatched. The CDR3 DNA is TGCGCCAGCAGCTCACCCGGGACTAGCGGGACCTACGAGCAGTACTTC. Its translation: CASSSPGTSGTYEQYF.

The rearrangement uses TRBV28 and TRBJ2-7; a possible D gene is TRBD2 (6 bases). The V gene lost 6 bases and the J gene lost 4 bases, with 16 bases spanning the gap. The CDR3 extends over 14 amino acids. The germline V gene encodes CDR1 MDHEN and CDR2 SYDVKM. The DNA for the CDR3 is TGTGCCAGCAGACTTAGCGGCCCAGGGTACGAGCAGTACTTC. It specifies CASRLSGPGYEQYF.

The J gene is TRBJ2-7, the V gene TRBV3-1 (or the pseudogene TRBV3-2); the D gene is possibly TRBD2 (5 bases). The germline V and J ends were trimmed by 4 bases and 2 bases, with 18 bases remaining between them. CDR1 is LGHDT, CDR2 YNNKEL, per germline (reference sequence). This CDR3 contains 16 residues. CDR3 coding DNA: TGTGCCAGCAGCCCAGAAGGACTCGTCCATACCTACGAGCAGTACTTC. This gives the protein CASSPEGLVHTYEQYF.

This clone was seen a single time. The chain links TRBV7-9 to TRBJ2-3, with 7 bases lining up with TRBD2. This CDR3 comprises 15 residues. The germline V gene encodes CDR1 SEHNR and CDR2 FQNEAQ (reference sequence). Unmatched junction bases numbered 7, after V lost 2 bases and J lost 5 bases. The CDR3 region is CASSLSSGPGDTQYF. CDR3 nucleotide sequence: TGTGCCAGCAGCTTATCTAGCGGTCCGGGAGATACGCAGTATTTT.

The rearrangement joins TRBV12-5 to TRBJ2-1, with 7 bases aligning to TRBD2. V was clipped by 1 base and J by 7 bases; unmatched bases: 7. The CDR3 has 15 residues. Per the germline V gene, CDR1 is LGHNT and CDR2 is FRNRAP. Here the CDR3 DNA reads TGTGCTAGTGGTTTGGGGGCGGGAGTTCCGAATGAGCAGTTCTTC. It translates to CASGLGAGVPNEQFF.

J is TRBJ1-5 and V is TRBV19; D is unresolved. The CDR3 loop spans 14 amino acids. The germline gives CDR1 LNHDA, CDR2 SQIVND (reference sequence). V was shortened by 2 bases and J by 3 bases, with 8 bases between the two germline ends. In DNA, the CDR3 is TGTGCCAGTAGTATACGAGATCACAATCAGCCCCAGCATTTT. This codes for CASSIRDHNQPQHF. The variable domain in full, completed from reference TRBV19 and TRBJ1-5, reads DGGITQSPKYLFRKEGQNVTLSCEQNLNHDAMYWYRQDPGQGLRLIYYSQIVNDFQKGDIAEGYSVSREKKESFPLTVTSAQKNPTAFYLCASSIRDHNQPQHFGDGTRLSIL.

The chain employs TRBV7-8 and TRBJ2-7; TRBD1 is a possible D gene (7 bases). The V and J ends lost 5 bases and 6 bases respectively, with 20 bases between them. Germline CDR1 SGHVS, CDR2 FQNEAQ. CDR3 length equals 15 residues. DNA for the CDR3: TGTGCCAGCAGCCCGAGACAGGGATGGGAGGTCGAGCAGTACTTC. It specifies CASSPRQGWEVEQYF. Looking up the rest from reference TRBV7-8 and TRBJ2-7 gives the full variable domain: GAGVSQSPRYKVAKRGQDVALRCDPISGHVSLFWYQQALGQGPEFLTYFQNEAQLDKSGLPSDRFFAERPEGSVSTLKIQRTQQEDSAVYLCASSPRQGWEVEQYFGPGTRLTVT.

The chain is built from TRBV19 and TRBJ2-7, with a tentative D call TRBD1 (5 bases). There are 15 residues in the CDR3. Trimming removed 3 bases at V and 1 base at J, with 13 bases between. CDR1 is LNHDA, CDR2 SQIVND, per germline (reference sequence). The CDR3 DNA is TGTGCCAGTAGTATGGCCGACAGTGATTCCTACGAGCAGTACTTC. Protein sequence: CASSMADSDSYEQYF.

The rearrangement links TRBV3-1 (or the pseudogene TRBV3-2) to TRBJ1-1; D gene unclear. CDR1 is LGHDT and CDR2 is YNNKEL in the germline V gene (reference sequence). The CDR3 is made up of 15 amino acids. Trimming shortened V by 8 bases and J by 0 bases, and 16 bases separated the two germline ends. The CDR3 coding sequence is TGTGCCAGCGAAGACCGTGAGGGAATGAACACTGAAGCTTTCTTT. Its translation is CASEDREGMNTEAFF.

V gene TRBV5-6 combines with J gene TRBJ2-7; 12 nucleotides agree with TRBD2. With 6 bases clipped from V and 0 bases from J, the junction kept 4 bases outside the gene matches. The CDR3 runs to 15 residues. Germline V gene sequence: CDR1 SGHDT, CDR2 YYEEEE. The CDR3 spells CASILTSGSSYEQYF. The CDR3 region has the DNA TGTGCCAGCATTTTGACTAGCGGGAGCTCCTACGAGCAGTACTTC.

The chain recombines TRBV6-1 with TRBJ1-2; D unresolved. The germline CDR1 and CDR2 sequences are MNHNS and SASEGT. The CDR3 is 12 residues long. Deletions cut 3 bases from V and 1 base from J, with 3 bases between. The CDR3 coding sequence is TGTGCCAGCAGTGACCGTAACTATGGCTACACCTTC. Amino acids: CASSDRNYGYTF.

The genes are TRBV6-6 and TRBJ2-2; TRBD2 agrees at 8 bases. Germline values: CDR1 MNHNY, CDR2 SVGAGI (reference sequence). Trimming removed 1 base from V and 8 bases from J; junction bases left unmatched: 6. The CDR3 extends over 15 amino acids. The CDR3 sequence is CASSYWREDVGELFF. The DNA for the CDR3 is TGTGCCAGCAGTTACTGGCGGGAGGATGTGGGGGAGCTGTTTTTT.

The sample holds one count of this clone. The chain carries TRBV24-1 and TRBJ2-2; 10 bases map to TRBD2. The CDR3 sequence is 16 residues long. In germline, CDR1 is KGHDR, CDR2 SFDVKD. V was clipped by 3 bases and J by 4 bases; unmatched bases: 4. The CDR3 spells CATSDVSSGSTGELFF. The CDR3 DNA is TGTGCCACCAGTGATGTATCTAGCGGGAGCACCGGGGAGCTGTTTTTT.

The chain has TRBV7-9 and TRBJ2-7; the match to TRBD2 covers 8 bases. CDR3 length: 15 amino acids. V shed 2 bases, J shed 0 bases, and the junction held 3 bases outside the gene matches. Per the germline V gene, CDR1 is SEHNR and CDR2 is FQNEAQ (reference sequence). The CDR3: CASSLRAGDSYEQYF. The CDR3 DNA is TGTGCCAGCAGCTTACGAGCGGGAGACTCCTACGAGCAGTACTTC.

The rearrangement links TRBV10-3 to TRBJ2-3; 7 positions match TRBD2. Germline trimming cut 10 bases from V and 3 bases from J; bases unmatched to any gene: 4. In germline, CDR1 is ENHRY, CDR2 SYGVKD. The CDR3 totals 12 residues. In DNA, the CDR3 is TGTGCCACCGGAGCGGGAACAGATACGCAGTATTTT. Protein product: CATGAGTDTQYF.

The V and J genes are TRBV5-8 and TRBJ2-5; the match to TRBD2 covers 9 bases. V lost 0 bases and J lost 1; bases outside the gene matches: 1. The CDR3 runs 15 residues. Germline V CDR1 and CDR2: SGHTS, YDEGEE. The CDR3 region is CASSLATSGQETQYF. CDR3 bases: TGTGCCAGCAGCTTGGCGACTAGCGGCCAAGAGACCCAGTACTTC.

Comments on this clone: One junction end does not reproduce the germline sequence, and a read error may be involved. The chain employs TRBV4-1 and TRBJ2-1, with 12 nucleotides matching TRBD2. Per the germline V gene, CDR1 is MGHRA and CDR2 is YSYEKL. The CDR3 is 16 residues long. The chain's CDR3 is CASSQGRTSGTPRGVF. The CDR3 DNA reads TGCGCCAGCAGCCAAGGCCGGACTAGCGGGACACCTCGGGGGGTCTTC.

The chain employs TRBV15 and TRBJ2-7; tentatively, D is TRBD1 (6 bases). The germline CDR1 and CDR2 sequences are LNHNV and YYDKDF (reference sequence). V gave up 3 bases and J gave up 3 bases, with 9 bases separating them. This CDR3 comprises 13 residues. CDR3: CATSRTGVYEQYF. In DNA, the CDR3 is TGTGCCACCAGCAGGACAGGCGTCTACGAGCAGTACTTC.

The V call is TRBV5-6, the J call TRBJ2-7, with TRBD1 matching 7 bases. With V trimmed by 3 bases and J by 6 bases, 15 bases remained unmatched. The length of the CDR3 is 16 residues. CDR1 SGHDT and CDR2 YYEEEE come from the germline V gene. The CDR3 sequence is CASSYWIGGARFEQYF. CDR3 DNA sequence: TGTGCCAGCAGCTATTGGATAGGGGGCGCTCGGTTCGAGCAGTACTTC.

The chain has TRBV29-1 and TRBJ2-5, with TRBD2 matching over 9 bases. V trimming: 4 bases; J trimming: 4 bases; junction bases outside the gene matches: 10. This CDR3 is 15 amino acids long. Germline loops: CDR1 SQVTM, CDR2 ANQGSEA. The CDR3, as DNA: TGCAGCGTTGTGTTGGCTCGCGGGAGGGTAGAGACCCAGTACTTC. Amino acids: CSVVLARGRVETQYF.

The count of this clone is one. The chain carries TRBV10-3 and TRBJ2-1, with 11 bases matching TRBD2. The CDR3 loop spans 15 amino acids. After removal of 6 bases from V and 6 bases from J, the junction contained 7 bases not matched to a gene. Germline V gene lookup returns CDR1 ENHRY and CDR2 SYGVKD. The CDR3 DNA reads as TGTGCCATCAGCAAACTAGCGGGAGAGGGCAATGAGCAGTTCTTC. It specifies CAISKLAGEGNEQFF.

The V call is TRBV19, the J call TRBJ2-5, with 7 bases identical to TRBD1. J was trimmed by 5 bases and V by 4 bases; bases with no gene match: 4. Looked up from germline, CDR1 is LNHDA and CDR2 is SQIVND (reference sequence). The CDR3 consists of 13 residues. The CDR3 DNA reads TGTGCCAGTAGTAAAACAGGGGTGGAGACCCAGTACTTC. It yields the protein CASSKTGVETQYF.

The V gene is TRBV20-1, the J gene TRBJ2-1; 8 nucleotides match TRBD1. The CDR3 runs 11 residues. The germline V gene encodes CDR1 DFQATT and CDR2 SNEGSKA (reference sequence). Trimming removed 3 bases from V and 15 bases from J; junction bases left unmatched: 7. This CDR3 is CSARPQGVVFF. The CDR3 DNA sequence: TGCAGTGCTAGGCCACAGGGGGTTGTGTTCTTC.

V and J are TRBV7-8 and TRBJ2-7, with a possible D match to TRBD2 (5 bases). Trimming stripped 5 bases from V and 0 bases from J, with 17 bases between. CDR1 is SGHVS and CDR2 is FQNEAQ in the germline V gene. CDR3 length: 16 residues. CDR3: CASSPRGLQSSYEQYF. The CDR3, as DNA: TGTGCCAGCAGCCCTAGAGGACTGCAAAGCTCCTACGAGCAGTACTTC.

The chain links TRBV18 to TRBJ1-3, with D possibly TRBD1 on 6 matching bases. V lost 3 bases and J lost 0, with 9 bases in between. The CDR3 runs to 15 residues. Germline V gene data show CDR1 as KGHSH and CDR2 as LQKENI. In DNA, the CDR3 is TGTGCCAGCTCACCGCAGGGGTCCTCTGGAAACACCATATATTTT. This translates into CASSPQGSSGNTIYF.